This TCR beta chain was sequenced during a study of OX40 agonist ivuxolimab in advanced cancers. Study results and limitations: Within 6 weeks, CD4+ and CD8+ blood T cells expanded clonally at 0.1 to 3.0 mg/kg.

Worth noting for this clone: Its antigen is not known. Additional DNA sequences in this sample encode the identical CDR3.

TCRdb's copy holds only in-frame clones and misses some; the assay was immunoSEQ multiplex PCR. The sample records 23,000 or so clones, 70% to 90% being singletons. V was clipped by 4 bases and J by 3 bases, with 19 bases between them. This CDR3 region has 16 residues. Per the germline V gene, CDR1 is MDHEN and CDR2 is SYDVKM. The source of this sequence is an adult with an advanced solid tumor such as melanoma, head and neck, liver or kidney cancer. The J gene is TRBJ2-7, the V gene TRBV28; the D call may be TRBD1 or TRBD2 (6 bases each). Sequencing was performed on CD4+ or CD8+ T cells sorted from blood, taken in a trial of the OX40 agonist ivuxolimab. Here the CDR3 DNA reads TGTGCCAGCAGTTCGGGTCGGGGGCCCGGGGGCTACGAGCAGTACTTC. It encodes CASSSGRGPGGYEQYF.